Each of the 15 T cell receptor beta chains below was sequenced from the same sample in a study of shared T cell receptors in the human thymus. Assay used: immunoSEQ multiplex PCR; TCRdb lists only in-frame clones, some missing. Altogether hundreds of thousands of clones are present, more than 75% being singletons, with the ten largest covering around 0.01%. Another study also made use of these data, one on human thymus T cells.

Sequencing was done on a sample of thymocytes. The receptors here all came from a boy under two years old with a congenital heart defect.

The chain combines TRBV4-1 with TRBJ2-2, with D possibly being TRBD1 (6 bases). The ends were cut back, 8 bases at V and 3 bases at J, with 16 bases in the middle. CDR1 and CDR2 from the germline V gene are MGHRA and YSYEKL. The CDR3 is made up of 15 amino acids. In DNA, the CDR3 is TGCGCCAGCCATCCCGGGACACTGGACACCGGGGAGCTGTTTTTT. As protein: CASHPGTLDTGELFF.

This clone was detected only once. This chain connects TRBV10-3 to TRBJ2-1; 7 nucleotides align to TRBD1. V was clipped by 4 bases and J by 4 bases; unmatched bases: 7. Germline-derived CDR1 and CDR2 are ENHRY and SYGVKD. The CDR3 loop spans 15 amino acids. The CDR3 loop reads CAISVETGQYNEQFF. The CDR3 DNA sequence: TGTGCCATCAGTGTAGAGACAGGGCAATACAATGAGCAGTTCTTC.

This chain links TRBV7-9 with TRBJ2-2; a weak D match, TRBD2 (5 bases). CDR1 SEHNR and CDR2 FQNEAQ come from the germline V gene (reference sequence). With 1 base removed from V and 5 bases from J, the gap between germline ends came to 11 bases. The CDR3 spans 15 residues. The CDR3 coding sequence is TGTGCCAGCAGCTTAGTCGGTGGCGGGACCGGGGAGCTGTTTTTT. Protein product: CASSLVGGGTGELFF. The complete variable domain, with remaining parts taken from reference TRBV7-9 and TRBJ2-2, reads DTGVSQNPRHKITKRGQNVTFRCDPISEHNRLYWYRQTLGQGPEFLTYFQNEAQLEKSRLLSDRFSAERPKGSFSTLEIQRTEQGDSAMYLCASSLVGGGTGELFFGEGSRLTVL.

The chain employs TRBV7-7 and TRBJ2-4; 9 bases line up with TRBD1. Germline CDR1 reads SSHAT; CDR2 reads FNYEAQ (reference sequence). The V and J ends lost 5 bases and 0 bases, in that order; junction bases with no gene match: 5. CDR3 length: 16 amino acids. In nucleotides, the CDR3 is TGTGCCAGCAGCCTAGACAGGGGGAGAGCCAAAAACATTCAGTACTTC. Protein: CASSLDRGRAKNIQYF.

The chain links TRBV5-4 to TRBJ2-3; TRBD2 matches at 8 bases. With V trimmed by 2 bases and J by 3 bases, 14 bases remained unmatched. The CDR3 extends over 18 amino acids. Per germline, CDR1 SGHNT and CDR2 YYREEE (reference sequence). The CDR3 DNA follows: TGTGCCAGCAGCTTTGGACTAGCTTCGGGAGGGTCGACAGATACGCAGTATTTT. Protein sequence: CASSFGLASGGSTDTQYF.

This chain uses TRBV29-1 with TRBJ2-2; D is perhaps TRBD1 (5 bases). The V end lost 6 bases, the J end lost 1 base, and 12 bases lay between the germline ends. Germline CDR1 SQVTM, CDR2 ANQGSEA. The CDR3 is made up of 14 amino acids. CDR3 sequence (DNA): TGCAGCGTAGGGGATTCTTTGAACACCGGGGAGCTGTTTTTT. Residues: CSVGDSLNTGELFF.

The chain carries TRBV9 and TRBJ1-2, with 9 positions matching TRBD1. The V gene's germline CDR1 is SGDLS and CDR2 YYNGEE. The CDR3 sequence is 14 residues long. V was clipped by 3 bases and J by 10 bases; unmatched bases: 10. CDR3 loop: CASSDRDRVYDYTF. DNA of the CDR3: TGTGCCAGCAGCGACCGGGACAGGGTATACGACTACACCTTC.

The chain carries TRBV5-8 and TRBJ1-4; 10 bases align to TRBD1. Germline V CDR1 and CDR2: SGHTS, YDEGEE. V shed 7 bases and J 2 bases; nucleotides not matched to a gene: 14. The CDR3 is made up of 18 amino acids. The CDR3 loop is CASPIRGTGVITNEKLFF. CDR3 sequence (DNA): TGTGCCAGCCCGATTCGGGGGACAGGGGTCATCACTAATGAAAAACTGTTTTTT.

V and J are TRBV1 and TRBJ2-2; TRBD1, the table's D call, was not compared with the DNA. TRBV1 is noted as a pseudogene. The CDR3 extends over 19 amino acids. As DNA, the CDR3 is TGCACCAGCAGCCAAGACTTCCAAGACGCTCAGGCTAACACCGGGGAGCTGTTTTTT. This encodes CTSSQDFQDAQANTGELFF.

V and J are TRBV6-1 and TRBJ2-7; possible D gene TRBD1, 5 bases. Germline loops: CDR1 MNHNS, CDR2 SASEGT. There are 16 residues in the CDR3. Trimming pared 2 bases from V and 1 base from J, leaving 15 bases between. CDR3 residues: CASSELGLRTSYEQYF. CDR3 DNA: TGTGCCAGCAGTGAACTGGGTCTACGGACATCCTACGAGCAGTACTTC.

As to this clone: Within the sample, other DNA sequences also encode this same CDR3. This sequence joins TRBV6-5 and TRBJ1-1, with D hard to call. Germline V lookup: CDR1 MNHEY, CDR2 SVGAGI. The CDR3 length is 14 residues. The V gene lost 0 bases and the J gene lost 2 bases, with 7 bases spanning the gap. This CDR3 reads CASSYSRVNTEAFF. The DNA of the CDR3 is TGTGCCAGCAGTTACTCGAGGGTTAACACTGAAGCTTTCTTT.

J is TRBJ1-1 and V is TRBV18; TRBD1 matches at 10 bases. The ends lost 3 bases at V and 1 base at J; junction bases unmatched: 8. The CDR3 is 17 residues long. CDR1 KGHSH and CDR2 LQKENI come from the germline V gene. The CDR3 region is CASSPRPGQGTNTEAFF. In DNA, the CDR3 is TGTGCCAGCTCACCCCGCCCGGGACAGGGGACGAACACTGAAGCTTTCTTT.

This chain uses TRBV5-4 with TRBJ2-7; the match to TRBD2 covers 11 bases. The CDR3 loop spans 16 amino acids. Trimming at V came to 4 bases and at J to 4 bases, leaving 10 bases not matched to a gene. Germline-derived CDR1 and CDR2 are SGHNT and YYREEE (reference sequence). The chain's CDR3 is CASSLLAGAGGYEQYF. In nucleotides, the CDR3 is TGTGCCAGCAGCCTACTAGCGGGAGCGGGGGGGTACGAGCAGTACTTC.

J is TRBJ1-1 and V is TRBV7-8, with D perhaps matching TRBD1 (5 bases). The CDR3 sequence is 13 residues long. Per the germline V gene, CDR1 is SGHVS and CDR2 is FQNEAQ. The V and J ends lost 5 bases and 10 bases respectively, with 17 bases between them. The CDR3 bases are TGTGCCAGCAGCGTACCCGGGGGGAACGTAGCTTTCTTT. This sequence encodes CASSVPGGNVAFF.

V is TRBV27 and J is TRBJ1-5; 7 bases line up with TRBD1. The germline V gene encodes CDR1 MNHEY and CDR2 SMNVEV (reference sequence). V shed 5 bases and J 14 bases; nucleotides not matched to a gene: 18. CDR3 length: 15 amino acids. CDR3 nucleotides: TGTGCCAGCAGTCCCCAGACAGGGCCCCGCAGGGTGAAGCATTTT. This codes for CASSPQTGPRRVKHF.